This T cell receptor beta chain was recorded in a study of blood T cell repertoires in COVID-19. V shed 1 base, J shed 5 bases, and the junction held 7 bases outside the gene matches. CDR1 is SGHDN, CDR2 FVKESK, per germline. The length of the CDR3 is 15 residues. The table came from immunoSEQ multiplex PCR; TCRdb's copy has only in-frame clones and leaves some out. The table lists roughly 99,000 clones, approximately 88% of them singletons, with 5.5% to 8% in the top ten. The gene calls are TRBV14 and TRBJ1-1, with 7 bases that match TRBD1. Sequenced material: peripheral blood. The TCR originated in a man aged 45-60 years with active or convalescent COVID-19. The CDR3 bases are TGTGCCAGCAGCCAAGGTCGACAGGGAGGTACTGAAGCTTTCTTT. Translating gives CASSQGRQGGTEAFF.